The 5 T cell receptor beta chains reported below all come from one sample, sequenced in a study of T cells in Graves' hyperthyroidism and ophthalmopathy. There were TCR beta CDR3 regions amplified from RNA transcripts. The HTBI primer set served for first-round RT-PCR of the TCR CDR3. Using its own MiXCR run on the multiplex PCR reads, TCRdb lists one record per CDR3 protein. The sample has hundreds of thousands of distinct CDR3 sequences, approximately 19% seen once; the top ten hold approximately 16%. The specimen was blood. These TCRs come from a woman aged 45-60 years with Graves' hyperthyroidism that later progressed to Graves' ophthalmopathy.

The rearrangement links TRBV7-2 to TRBJ2-5; tentatively, D is TRBD1 (6 bases). Germline V gene data show CDR1 as SGHTA and CDR2 as FQGNSA. Trimming took 5 bases from V and 4 from J, leaving 20 bases between them. The CDR3 is made up of 16 amino acids. The DNA for the CDR3 is TGTGCCAGCAGCAGAACCCAGGGGAACTTCTTAGAGACCCAGTACTTC. It yields the protein CASSRTQGNFLETQYF.

The gene calls are TRBV19 and TRBJ1-5, with a possible D match to TRBD1 (5 bases). The CDR3 sequence is 14 residues long. Trimming removed 5 bases at V and 0 bases at J, with 8 bases between. Germline assignment: CDR1 LNHDA and CDR2 SQIVND (reference sequence). This CDR3 reads CASSGARSNQPQHF. The CDR3 DNA is TGTGCCAGTAGTGGGGCGCGTAGCAATCAGCCCCAGCATTTT.

The J gene is TRBJ2-7, the V gene TRBV2; TRBD1 aligns across 8 bases. Germline-derived CDR1 and CDR2 are SNHLY and FYNNEI. This CDR3 comprises 14 residues. J lost 7 bases, V lost 8 bases, and 13 bases had no gene match. CDR3 region: CASQERTGPKEQYF. The CDR3 bases are TGTGCCAGCCAAGAGAGGACAGGGCCCAAGGAGCAGTACTTC.

This clonotype was recorded many times. CDR3 nucleotide sequence: TGTGCCAGCAGTTCGGCCAGTCACAATGAGCAGTTCTTC. Its translation: CASSSASHNEQFF. This chain uses TRBV6-2 or TRBV6-3 with TRBJ2-1; D is uncertain. Trimming took off 4 bases at V and 5 bases at J, with 9 bases between the two ends. The CDR3 totals 13 residues. Germline assignment: CDR1 MNHEY and CDR2 SVGEGT.

This clonotype has a count of ten or more. The chain joins TRBV5-1 to TRBJ1-2; unclear D gene. This CDR3 region has 14 residues. Germline V lookup: CDR1 SGHRS, CDR2 YFSETQ. Trimming removed 3 bases from V and 1 base from J, with 10 bases in between. CDR3 region: CASSYGRNNYGYTF. For the CDR3, the DNA is TGCGCCAGCAGCTATGGACGGAATAACTATGGCTACACCTTC.